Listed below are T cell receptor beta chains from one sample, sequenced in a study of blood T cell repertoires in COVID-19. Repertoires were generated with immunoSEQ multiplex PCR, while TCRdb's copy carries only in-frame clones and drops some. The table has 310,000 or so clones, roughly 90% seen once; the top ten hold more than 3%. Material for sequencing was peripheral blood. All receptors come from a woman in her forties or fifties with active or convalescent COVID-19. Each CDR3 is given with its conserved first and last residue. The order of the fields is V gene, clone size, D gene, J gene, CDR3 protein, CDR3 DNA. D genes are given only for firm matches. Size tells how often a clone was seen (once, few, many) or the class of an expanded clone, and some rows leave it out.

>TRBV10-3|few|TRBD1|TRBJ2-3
CASRDRGSPDTQYF
TGTGCCAGTAGGGACAGGGGATCACCAGATACGCAGTATTTT
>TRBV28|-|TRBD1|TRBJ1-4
CASSWDRLHPNEKLFF
TGTGCCAGCAGTTGGGACAGGCTTCACCCAAATGAAAAACTGTTTTTT
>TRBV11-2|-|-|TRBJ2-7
CASSLVEGFHEQYF
TGTGCCAGCAGCTTAGTGGAGGGTTTCCACGAGCAGTACTTC
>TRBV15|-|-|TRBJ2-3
CATSGFLADSTDTQYF
TGTGCCACCAGCGGCTTCTTAGCGGACAGCACAGATACGCAGTATTTT
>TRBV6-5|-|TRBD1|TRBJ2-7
CASSLPKGGDEQYF
TGTGCCAGCAGCCTCCCAAAAGGGGGCGACGAGCAGTACTTC
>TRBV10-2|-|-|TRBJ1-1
CASSETGRGTEAFF
TGCGCCAGCAGTGAGACAGGGCGAGGGACTGAAGCTTTCTTT
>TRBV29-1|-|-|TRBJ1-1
CSGAGGRAKTEAFF
TGCAGCGGCGCCGGGGGGAGGGCTAAAACTGAAGCTTTTTTT
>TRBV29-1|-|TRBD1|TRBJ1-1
CSVKTGVITEAFF
TGCAGCGTGAAGACAGGGGTTATCACTGAAGCTTTCTTT
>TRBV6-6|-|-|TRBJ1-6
CASSYKSGEGSPLHF
TGTGCCAGCAGTTATAAGTCAGGGGAAGGTTCACCCCTCCACTTT
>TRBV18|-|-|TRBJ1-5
CASSPTENQPQHF
TGTGCCAGCTCACCGACAGAGAATCAGCCCCAGCATTTT
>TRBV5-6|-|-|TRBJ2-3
CASSLAGRVSDTQYF
TGTGCCAGCAGCTTGGCCGGGCGGGTCTCAGATACGCAGTATTTT
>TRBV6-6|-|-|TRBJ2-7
CASSLGQSYEQYF
TGTGCCAGCAGCCTAGGACAGTCCTACGAGCAGTACTTC
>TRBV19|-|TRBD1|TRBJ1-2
CASRAGGDYGYTF
TGTGCCAGTAGGGCAGGGGGCGACTATGGCTACACCTTC
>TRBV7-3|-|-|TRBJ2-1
CASSLFQTGEQFF
TGTGCCAGCAGCTTATTCCAGACTGGTGAGCAGTTCTTC
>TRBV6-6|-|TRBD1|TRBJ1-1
CASSWGQGATEAFF
TGTGCCAGCAGCTGGGGACAGGGGGCTACTGAAGCTTTCTTT
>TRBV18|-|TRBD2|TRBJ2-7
CASSPGGGYEQYF
TGTGCCAGCTCACCTGGGGGGGGCTACGAGCAGTACTTC
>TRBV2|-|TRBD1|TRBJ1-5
CASSLQGAGQPQHF
TGTGCCAGCAGTTTACAGGGGGCCGGTCAGCCCCAGCATTTT
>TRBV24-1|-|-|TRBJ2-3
CAIAGFKGDTQYF
TGTGCCATCGCAGGGTTTAAAGGAGATACGCAGTATTTT
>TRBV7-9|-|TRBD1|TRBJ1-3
CASSWDRDSGNTIYF
TGTGCCAGCAGCTGGGACAGAGACTCTGGAAACACCATATATTTT
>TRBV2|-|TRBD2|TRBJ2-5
CASRTGLGFQETQYF
TGTGCCAGCAGAACGGGACTAGGGTTCCAAGAGACCCAGTACTTC
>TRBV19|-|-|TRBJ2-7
CASSIGGSSHEQYF
TGTGCCAGTAGTATCGGTGGCAGTAGCCACGAGCAGTACTTC
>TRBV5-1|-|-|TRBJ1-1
CASSLGHTNTEAFF
TGCGCCAGCAGCTTGGGACATACGAACACTGAAGCTTTCTTT
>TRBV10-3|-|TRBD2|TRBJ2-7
CAISAPSGGAGEQYF
TGTGCCATCAGTGCCCCTAGCGGGGGGGCTGGGGAGCAGTACTTC
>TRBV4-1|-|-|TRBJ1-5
CASSQVRTRNQPQHF
TGCGCCAGCAGCCAAGTGCGGACACGCAATCAGCCCCAGCATTTT
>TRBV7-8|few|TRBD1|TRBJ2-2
CASSSASGGRANTGELFF
TGTGCCAGCAGCTCAGCATCAGGGGGCCGGGCGAACACCGGGGAGCTGTTTTTT
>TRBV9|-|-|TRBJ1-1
CASSGPRGRGRTEAFF
TGTGCCAGCAGCGGTCCGCGGGGCCGCGGAAGGACTGAAGCTTTCTTT
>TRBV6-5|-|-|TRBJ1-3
CASSYSSSGSGNTIYF
TGTGCCAGCAGTTACTCGAGTTCGGGTTCGGGAAACACCATATATTTT
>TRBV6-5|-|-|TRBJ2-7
CASSSYLTATYEQYF
TGTGCCAGCAGTTCCTATTTGACAGCGACCTACGAGCAGTACTTC
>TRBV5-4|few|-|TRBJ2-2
CASSPSRQSNTGELFF
TGTGCCAGCAGCCCCTCGCGGCAGTCGAACACCGGGGAGCTGTTTTTT
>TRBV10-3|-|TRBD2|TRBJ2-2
CAISEGGGVGELFF
TGTGCCATCAGTGAGGGGGGGGGAGTCGGGGAGCTGTTTTTT
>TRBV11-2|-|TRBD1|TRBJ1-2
CASRQGVDYGYTF
TGTGCCAGCAGGCAGGGGGTTGACTATGGCTACACCTTC
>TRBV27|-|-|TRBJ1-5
CASSGREDQPQHF
TGTGCCAGCAGTGGGAGGGAAGATCAGCCCCAGCATTTT
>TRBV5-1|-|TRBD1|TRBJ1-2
CASSQWGQSDYGYTF
TGCGCCAGCAGTCAATGGGGACAGTCGGACTATGGCTACACCTTC
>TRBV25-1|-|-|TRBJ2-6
CASSDQTYSGANVLTF
TGTGCCAGCAGTGATCAGACATACTCTGGGGCCAACGTCCTGACTTTC
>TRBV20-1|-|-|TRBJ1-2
CISGGRDGYTF
TGCATTAGCGGGGGGCGCGATGGCTACACCTTC
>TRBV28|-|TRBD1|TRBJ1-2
CASISFEGAVYGYTF
TGTGCCAGCATAAGTTTTGAGGGGGCTGTCTATGGCTACACCTTC
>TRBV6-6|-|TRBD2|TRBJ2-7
CASRLATFYEQYF
TGTGCCAGCAGACTAGCGACCTTCTACGAGCAGTACTTC
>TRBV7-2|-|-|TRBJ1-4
CASSFQRGSGEKLFF
TGTGCCAGCAGCTTTCAACGGGGGAGCGGTGAAAAACTGTTTTTT
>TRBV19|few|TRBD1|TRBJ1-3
CASRPGQSFSGNTIYF
TGTGCCAGTCGCCCGGGACAGAGCTTCTCTGGAAACACCATATATTTT
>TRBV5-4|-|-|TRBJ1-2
CASSLKESGYSNYGYTF
TGTGCCAGCAGCTTGAAGGAGAGTGGTTACTCTAACTATGGCTACACCTTC
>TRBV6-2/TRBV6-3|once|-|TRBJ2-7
CASSYSRGAYEQYF
TGTGCCAGCAGTTACTCCAGGGGGGCCTACGAGCAGTACTTC
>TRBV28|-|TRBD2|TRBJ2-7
CASSFAGLGTYEQYF
TGTGCCAGCAGTTTTGCGGGACTAGGTACGTACGAGCAGTACTTC
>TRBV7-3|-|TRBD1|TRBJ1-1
CASSPDRGVSTEAFF
TGTGCCAGCAGCCCGGACAGGGGCGTTAGCACTGAAGCTTTCTTT
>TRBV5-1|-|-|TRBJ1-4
CASSLLVRSEKLFF
TGCGCCAGCAGCTTGCTCGTGAGGAGTGAAAAACTGTTTTTT
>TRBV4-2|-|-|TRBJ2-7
CASSLGSGLAYEQYF
TGTGCCAGCAGCCTAGGGTCGGGGTTGGCTTACGAGCAGTACTTC
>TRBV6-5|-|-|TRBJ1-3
CASSRAREGNTIYF
TGTGCCAGCAGCAGGGCCCGAGAGGGAAACACCATATATTTT